This TCR beta chain was sequenced in a study of CD8+ T cells in alopecia areata (dated by TCRdb to the late 2010s). Describing the broader study: To study T cell clonal expansion in alopecia areata, the researchers applied high-throughput TCRbeta sequencing to both the C3H/HeJ mouse model and human patients. In humans, TCRbeta sequencing was performed on scalp tissue and on sorted CD4+ and CD8+ peripheral blood T cells from healthy controls and from patients with patchy or totalis/universalis alopecia areata. Scalp clonality was compared across normal scalp (n=4), patchy alopecia areata scalp (n=8), and alopecia totalis/universalis scalp (n=8). RNA came from the PAXgene miRNA kit for fixed scalp, the miRNeasy kit for PBMCs, and the RNeasy kit for mouse skin. immunoSEQ multiplex PCR using 35 Vbeta forward primers and 13 Jbeta reverse primers was used to amplify TCRbeta CDR3 regions.

Library construction relied on the immunoSEQ multiplex PCR assay. To provide template for TCR sequencing, every sample had RNA extracted and reverse transcribed into cDNA. First-strand cDNA was synthesized with SuperScript III using a 2:1 mix of oligo-dT and random hexamers. A synthetic immune receptor repertoire was used to gauge amplification bias, and whatever bias remained was removed computationally. Concerning the study's data processing: Raw reads were preprocessed for error removal, and CDR3 was defined according to IMGT conventions as running from the conserved cysteine to phenylalanine. Clonality was calculated as 1 minus Shannon entropy normalized by log2 of the number of productive unique TCRs. Scalp TCRbeta sequences were cross-referenced with sorted blood CD4 and CD8 repertoires so that the CD4 or CD8 identity of scalp clones could be inferred. TCRdb limited this immuneACCESS table to in-frame rearrangements with V and J called. A share of clones is missing; checked studies link under half to unresolved V genes, and the rest is unexplained. That table gives V, J and clone size, and the DNA gave D and trimming. Present in this sample are 90,000 to 130,000 clones, roughly 60% of which were seen just once. The ten largest make up roughly 20% of the sample.

CDR1 and CDR2 are drawn from the germline V gene: SGHTA, FQGTGA. V has 5 bases trimmed and J has 1 base trimmed; junction bases matching no gene number 4. The CDR3 starts with the cysteine, ends with the phenylalanine, and has 14 residues. The only DNA kept is the CDR3, 42 bases in frame from the first base. PBMCs were isolated by density centrifugation and stained for CD3, CD4 and CD8, after which CD4+ and CD8+ T cells were sorted on a FACSAria. Scalp biopsies and blood samples were obtained from unaffected controls. Details on this clone: The specificity of this receptor is unknown. Per-base quality was not reported, and no clone a single base away is much larger than it.

Points the paper makes about the study in general: Resident alphabeta T cells in normal human skin are also sequenced, complicating scalp TCR repertoire analysis, unlike mouse skin dominated by gammadelta T cells. TCR sequences shared between patients were less clear than in mice, possibly partly because of HLA diversity in the patient population. Compared with normal scalp, lesional scalp, particularly in alopecia totalis/universalis, had higher clonality and more expanded CD8+ clones, which suggests antigenic drive.

The sequence was obtained from a human donor in good health. The chain uses TRBV7-3 and TRBJ1-1; TRBD1 fits 7 bases in the junction. Sequencing used CD8+ T cells sorted from blood. The CDR3 in this case is CASSPTGKNTEAFF. Here is the DNA: TGTGCCAGCAGCCCGACAGGGAAGAACACTGAAGCTTTCTTT.